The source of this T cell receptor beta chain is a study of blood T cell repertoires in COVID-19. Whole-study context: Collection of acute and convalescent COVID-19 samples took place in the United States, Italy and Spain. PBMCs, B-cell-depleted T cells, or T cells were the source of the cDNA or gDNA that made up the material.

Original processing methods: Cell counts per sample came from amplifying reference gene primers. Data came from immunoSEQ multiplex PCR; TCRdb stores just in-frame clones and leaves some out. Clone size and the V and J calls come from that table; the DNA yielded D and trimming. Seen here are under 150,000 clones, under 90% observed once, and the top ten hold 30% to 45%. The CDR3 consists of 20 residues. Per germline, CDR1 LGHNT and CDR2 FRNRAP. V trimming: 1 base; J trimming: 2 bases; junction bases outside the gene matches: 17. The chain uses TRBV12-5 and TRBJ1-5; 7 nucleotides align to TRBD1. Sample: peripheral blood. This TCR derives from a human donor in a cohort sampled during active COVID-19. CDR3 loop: CASGLAVWTGRNLGNQPQHF. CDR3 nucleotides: TGTGCTAGTGGTTTGGCGGTGTGGACAGGAAGGAATCTCGGCAATCAGCCCCAGCATTTT.